This T cell receptor (beta chain) appears in the sequencing data of a study of cytomegalovirus exposure and HLA in healthy donors. V was clipped by 5 bases and J by 1 base, with 14 bases between them. This CDR3 contains 16 residues. Germline CDR1 and CDR2: SGHAT and FQNNGV. Use of 60 Vbeta and 13 Jbeta primers characterized the PCR. Assay: immunoSEQ multiplex PCR; the TCRdb copy retains only in-frame clones and omits some. The repertoire holds some 190,000 clones, with around nine tenths as singletons. The genes are TRBV11-2 and TRBJ2-2, with a tentative D call TRBD2 (5 bases). Sequences were obtained from PBMCs. The source of this sequence is a woman younger than 35 in good health and CMV-seronegative. Here the CDR3 reads CASSGPSDWNTGELFF. DNA of the CDR3: TGTGCCAGCAGCGGCCCCTCGGACTGGAACACCGGGGAGCTGTTTTTT.